This T cell receptor beta chain was captured in a study of T-cell reconstitution after alpha-beta-depleted transplantation in children (dated by TCRdb to about 2016). As for the study more broadly: Using TCR repertoire profiling, the study quantitatively followed how T-cell immune reconstitution unfolded in children after TCRalphabeta/CD19-depleted allogeneic hematopoietic cell transplantation. Findings and caveats that apply to the study as a whole: Over the following months the frequencies of hyperexpanded clones went down, and after one year T-cell counts and TCRbeta diversity were mostly credited to newly produced T cells. In some patients, the high TCRbeta diversity seen at day 60 was put down to recipient T cells and intrathymic progenitors that had survived conditioning. The apparently early recovery of alphabetaT-cell counts about two months after transplant reportedly depended on only several hundred rapidly expanded clones that came from non-depleted graft cells.

This clonotype was recorded at least ten times. The antigen this receptor binds is unknown. Nothing much larger sits one base from this clone, and base qualities are not available. Library method: PCR. The run used an Illumina HiSeq 2500. TCR libraries were prepared with molecular barcoding, using unique molecular identifiers to normalize TCRbeta repertoire quantification. The public reads were reprocessed in TCRdb via fastp at Q25 and MiXCR, keeping in-frame beta chains. CDR3 protein sequences are deduplicated, and each keeps its most common genes and DNA. Here the sample has roughly 220,000 distinct CDR3 sequences; roughly 8.1% occur a single time. The ten largest clones capture approximately 40% of the sample. V was cut back by 1 base and J by 1 base, leaving a gap of 8 bases between them. From cysteine to phenylalanine, the CDR3 is 14 amino acids long. Of all the DNA, just the CDR3 is kept, 42 bases in frame from base 1. CDR1 and CDR2, per the germline V gene (reference sequence), are DFQATT and SNEGSKA.

The treatment or condition label, as the study defines it: allogeneic hematopoietic cell transplantation with graft depleted of TCRalphabeta T cells and CD19 B cells. TCRalphabeta/CD19-depleted allogeneic hematopoietic cell grafts were given to the transplant recipients, all of whom were children. This receptor was taken from a male patient aged 2-9 years who had a stem cell transplant for acute myeloid leukemia, so the T cells may come from the graft donor. The chain links TRBV20-1 with TRBJ1-5, with no reliable assignment of the D segment. The source was PBMCs, mostly from graft donor cells, collected 360 days after TCRalphabeta/CD19-depleted stem cell transplant. Here is the DNA: TGCAGTGCTAGAGCCTGGTCCAGCAATCAGCCCCAGCATTTT. This sequence encodes CSARAWSSNQPQHF.